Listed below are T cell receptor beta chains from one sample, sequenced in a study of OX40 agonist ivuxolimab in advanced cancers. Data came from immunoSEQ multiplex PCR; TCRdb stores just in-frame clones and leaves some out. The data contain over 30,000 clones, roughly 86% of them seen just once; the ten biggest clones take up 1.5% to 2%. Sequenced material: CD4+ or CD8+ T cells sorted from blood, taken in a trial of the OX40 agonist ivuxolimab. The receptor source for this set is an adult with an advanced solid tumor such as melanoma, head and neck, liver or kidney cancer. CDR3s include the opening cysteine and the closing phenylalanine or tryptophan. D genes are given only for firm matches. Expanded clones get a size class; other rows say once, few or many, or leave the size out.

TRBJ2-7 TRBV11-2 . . TGTGCCAGCAGCTTAGGGGGCCTTTATTACGAGCAGTACTTC CASSLGGLYYEQYF
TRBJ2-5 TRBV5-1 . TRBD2 TGCGCCAGCAGCCTACAGCGGGGGCCACAAGAGACCCAGTACTTC CASSLQRGPQETQYF
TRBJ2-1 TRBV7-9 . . TGTGCCAGCAGCGGACAGTACGATGAGCAGTTCTTC CASSGQYDEQFF
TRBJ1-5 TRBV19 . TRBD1 TGTGCCAGTAATCCCCCGGGACAGGGTCATCAGCCCCAGCATTTT CASNPPGQGHQPQHF
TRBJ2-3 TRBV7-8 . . TGTGCCAGCAGCAACTTTGGCGGTGGTGGAGATACGCAGTATTTT CASSNFGGGGDTQYF
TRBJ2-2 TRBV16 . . TGTGCCAGCAGCCAGGAGGGGACCACCGGGGAGCTGTTTTTT CASSQEGTTGELFF
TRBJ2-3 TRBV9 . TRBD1 TGTGCCAGCAGCGTAGGTATATTAAGGACAGGCCGGTCCCACACAGATACGCAGTATTTT CASSVGILRTGRSHTDTQYF
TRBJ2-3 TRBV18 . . TGTGCCAGCTCACCACCAGCACAGAGCACAGATACGCAGTATTTT CASSPPAQSTDTQYF
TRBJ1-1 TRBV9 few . TGTGCCAGCAGCGTAGGGCGGGTGAACACTGAAGCTTTCTTT CASSVGRVNTEAFF
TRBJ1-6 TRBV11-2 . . TGTGCCAGCAGCTTAGATCCCGGGACGGCCCCACTCCACTTT CASSLDPGTAPLHF
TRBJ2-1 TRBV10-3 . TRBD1 TGTGCCATCAGTGGGGACAGGGGGATCTACAATGAGCAGTTCTTC CAISGDRGIYNEQFF
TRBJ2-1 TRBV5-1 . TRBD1 TGCGCCAGCAGACCGACAGGGGAATCATACAATGAGCAGTTCTTC CASRPTGESYNEQFF
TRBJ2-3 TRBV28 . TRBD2 TGTGCCAGCAGTTCGACTAGCGGGGGGACAACCTCCAGCACAGATACGCAGTATTTT CASSSTSGGTTSSTDTQYF
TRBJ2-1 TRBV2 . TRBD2 TGTGCCACCTCAAGTCGACTAGCCTATGAGCAGTTCTTC CATSSRLAYEQFF
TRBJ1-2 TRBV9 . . TGTGCCAGCAGCTCCCTTGCGGCTAACTATGGCTACACCTTC CASSSLAANYGYTF
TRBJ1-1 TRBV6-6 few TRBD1 TGTGCCAGCAGAACACCGGGACAGCTTACCGAAGCTTTCTTT CASRTPGQLTEAFF
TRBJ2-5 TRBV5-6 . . TGTGCCAGCAGCCCCGTTGGGTACTTGGAGACCCAGTACTTC CASSPVGYLETQYF
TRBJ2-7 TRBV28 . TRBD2 TGTGCCAGCCCCCAGCCAGCGGGAATACCCCACGAGCAGTACTTC CASPQPAGIPHEQYF
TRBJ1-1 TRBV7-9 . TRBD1 TGTGCCAGCAGCTTAGTACAGGGGGAGAACACTGAAGCTTTCTTT CASSLVQGENTEAFF
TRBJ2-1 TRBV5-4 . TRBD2 TGTGCCAGCAGCCGTAGCGGGGGCTCCTACAATGAGCAGTTCTTC CASSRSGGSYNEQFF
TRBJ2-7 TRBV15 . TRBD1 TGTGCCACCAGCAGAGATCCGGGACAGGGATACGAGCAGTACTTC CATSRDPGQGYEQYF
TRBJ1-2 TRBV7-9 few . TGTGCCAGCAGCTTAGATGCAGGTGGCTACACCTTC CASSLDAGGYTF
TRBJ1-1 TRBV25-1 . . TGTGCCAGCCTGGCGGGGGTCCTAGGCACTGAAGCTTTCTTT CASLAGVLGTEAFF
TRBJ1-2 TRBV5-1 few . TGCGCCAGCAGCTTGAATTCGGAATATGGCTACACCTTC CASSLNSEYGYTF
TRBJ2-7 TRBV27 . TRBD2 TGTGCCAGCAGTTTACTAGCGGGAGGGCCCTACGAGCAGTACTTC CASSLLAGGPYEQYF
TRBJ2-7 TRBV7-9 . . TGTGCCAGCAGCTCAATAGGGGGTAAGGCCTACGAGCAGTACTTC CASSSIGGKAYEQYF
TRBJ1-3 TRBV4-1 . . TGCGCCAGCAGCCCAGCAGGGGTAGGAAACACCATATATTTT CASSPAGVGNTIYF
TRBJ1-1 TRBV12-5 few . TGTGCTAGTGGTTTGGAATGGGGTGGGAACACTGAAGCTTTCTTT CASGLEWGGNTEAFF
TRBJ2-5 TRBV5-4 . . TGTGCCAGCAGCTTGGCCGGAGAGACCCAGTACTTC CASSLAGETQYF
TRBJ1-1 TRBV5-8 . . TGTGCCAGCAGCCAAGGGGATATGAACACTGAAGCTTTCTTT CASSQGDMNTEAFF
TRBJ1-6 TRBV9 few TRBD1 TGTGCCAGCAGCGTAGAAGGGACAGGCTATAATTCACCCCTCCACTTT CASSVEGTGYNSPLHF
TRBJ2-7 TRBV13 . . TGTGCCAGCAGCCACAATCAGGGTCTCAACGAGCAGTACTTC CASSHNQGLNEQYF
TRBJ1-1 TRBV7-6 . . TGTGCCAGCAGCTCCTACACCAACACTGAAGCTTTCTTT CASSSYTNTEAFF
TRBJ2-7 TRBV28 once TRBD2 TGTGCCAGCAGTCCAGGGACTAGCGGGAAATTACTCTACGAGCAGTACTTC CASSPGTSGKLLYEQYF
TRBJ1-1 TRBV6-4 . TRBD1 TGTGCCAGCAGTTACAGGGGCGGCACTGAAGCTTTCTTT CASSYRGGTEAFF
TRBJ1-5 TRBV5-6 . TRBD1 TGTGCCAGCAGCTCACGACTCTTATCAGGGGGCGGTCAGCCCCAGCATTTT CASSSRLLSGGGQPQHF
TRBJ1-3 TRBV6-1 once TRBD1 TGTGCCAGCAGTGAAGGTTCTTCGTTAGAGACAGGGGAAACCTCTGGAAACACCATATATTTT CASSEGSSLETGETSGNTIYF
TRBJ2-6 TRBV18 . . TGTGCCAGCTCACCCACAGGTCGGGGATCTGGGGCCAACGTCCTGACTTTC CASSPTGRGSGANVLTF
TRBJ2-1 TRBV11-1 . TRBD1 TGTGCCAGCAGCTTAGTTCCCGGGACAGGCACTTCTGAGCAGTTCTTC CASSLVPGTGTSEQFF
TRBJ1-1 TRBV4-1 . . TGCGCCAGCAGCCAAGCTGGTGGGATTGGTACTGAAGCTTTCTTT CASSQAGGIGTEAFF
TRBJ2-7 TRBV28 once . TGTGCCAGCACTGACGGCTACGAGCAGTACTTC CASTDGYEQYF
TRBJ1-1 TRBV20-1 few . TGCAGTGCTAGTCGAGGTGAAGCTTTCTTT CSASRGEAFF
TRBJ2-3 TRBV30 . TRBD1 TGTGCCTGGGCCTCGGGTGTTACAGGGGTAACAGATACGCAGTATTTT CAWASGVTGVTDTQYF
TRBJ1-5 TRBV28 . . TGTGCCAGCAGTACCTCATGGACAGCATATCAGCCCCAGCATTTT CASSTSWTAYQPQHF
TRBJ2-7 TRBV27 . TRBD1 TGTGCCAGCAGTTATGGGACAGGGGGCGAGCAGTACTTC CASSYGTGGEQYF
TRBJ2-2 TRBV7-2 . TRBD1 TGTGCCAGCAGCTTACGGACAGGGGCAAACGGGGAGCTGTTTTTT CASSLRTGANGELFF
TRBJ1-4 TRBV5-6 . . TGTGCCAGCAGCCCGGGACGGTCGGGGGAAAAACTGTTTTTT CASSPGRSGEKLFF
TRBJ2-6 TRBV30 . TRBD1 TGTGCCTCCGGACAGGGGTCATACTCTGGGGCCAACGTCCTGACTTTC CASGQGSYSGANVLTF
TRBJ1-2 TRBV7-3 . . TGTGCCAGCAGCTTAGAGGGGTTAGTGGGCTACACCTTC CASSLEGLVGYTF
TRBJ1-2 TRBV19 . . TGTGCCAGTAGTTGGGACGGATCCTATGGCTACACCTTC CASSWDGSYGYTF
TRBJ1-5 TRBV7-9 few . TGTGCCAGCAGCCCCGGATCCGCAAGTGGTCAGCCCCAGCATTTT CASSPGSASGQPQHF
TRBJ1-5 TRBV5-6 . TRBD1 TGTGCCAGCAGCGCTACGGGACAGGGGGTCAATCAGCCCCAGCATTTT CASSATGQGVNQPQHF
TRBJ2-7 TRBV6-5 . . TGTGCCAGCAGTCAGTGGGGCAGTACCTACGAGCAGTACTTC CASSQWGSTYEQYF
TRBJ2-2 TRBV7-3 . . TGTGCCAGCAGCTCCAGGATGAACACCGGGGAGCTGTTTTTT CASSSRMNTGELFF
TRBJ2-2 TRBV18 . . TGTGCCAGCTCACCTCGAATCAGGACAGAACACAACACCGGGGAGCTGTTTTTT CASSPRIRTEHNTGELFF
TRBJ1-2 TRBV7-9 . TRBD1 TGTGCCAGCAGCTTAGCGGGTGGGACAGCCTATGGCTACACCTTC CASSLAGGTAYGYTF
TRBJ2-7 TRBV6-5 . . TGTGCCAGCAGTTACTCGATTGGGGGCTACGAGCAGTACTTC CASSYSIGGYEQYF
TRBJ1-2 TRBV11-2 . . TGTGCCAGCAGCTTACGCTCGGGTTTAAACTATGGCTACACCTTC CASSLRSGLNYGYTF